These 9 T cell receptor beta chains originate from one sample sequenced in a study of PD-1 blockade in classical Hodgkin lymphoma. Some clones are missing from TCRdb's copy, which holds only in-frame ones; the method was immunoSEQ multiplex PCR. The sample lists 10,000 to 15,000 clones, 65% to 80% occurring once. All patients experienced relapse after autologous stem cell transplantation, and brentuximab vedotin exposure was variable. Thawed PBMCs underwent magnetic negative selection to obtain purified CD8+ T cells. Source: CD8+ T cells from blood, taken at baseline. The origin of the receptors is a human donor with classical Hodgkin lymphoma.

The J gene is TRBJ1-1, the V gene TRBV9; TRBD1 agrees at 8 bases. With 8 bases clipped from V and 2 bases from J, the junction kept 8 bases outside the gene matches. The germline V gene encodes CDR1 SGDLS and CDR2 YYNGEE. The CDR3 extends over 14 amino acids. Written as DNA, the CDR3 is TGTGCCAGTACGGAACAGGGGGAAAACACTGAAGCTTTCTTT. Protein sequence: CASTEQGENTEAFF.

J is TRBJ1-2 and V is TRBV29-1; D uncertain. Trimming stripped 1 base from V and 2 bases from J, with 11 bases between. Germline V CDR1 and CDR2: SQVTM, ANQGSEA. This CDR3 has 14 amino acids. CDR3 amino acids: CSVEGGLQNYGYTF. For the CDR3, the DNA is TGCAGCGTTGAAGGCGGTCTCCAAAACTATGGCTACACCTTC.

The chain combines TRBV27 with TRBJ1-5, with a weak D call TRBD1 (5 bases). The CDR3 covers 16 residues. The V and J ends lost 1 base and 7 bases respectively, with 17 bases between them. Germline V gene lookup returns CDR1 MNHEY and CDR2 SMNVEV (reference sequence). The CDR3 DNA reads TGTGCCAGCAGTTTATTTCGCCTCGGCAGGGTCCAGCCCCAGCATTTT. Its translation is CASSLFRLGRVQPQHF.

The V and J genes are TRBV30 and TRBJ2-7; 11 nucleotides line up with TRBD2. Germline trimming cut 4 bases from V and 0 bases from J; bases unmatched to any gene: 14. Germline CDR1 and CDR2: GTSNPN and SVGIG (reference sequence). The CDR3 spans 18 residues. For the CDR3, the DNA is TGTGCCTGGAAATTGTCGGCTCTAGCGGGGGGTCGCTCCTACGAGCAGTACTTC. Amino acid sequence: CAWKLSALAGGRSYEQYF.

This clone was counted between two and nine times. The chain has TRBV19 and TRBJ1-5, with TRBD1 as a possible D gene (5 bases). Trimming removed 5 bases at V and 3 bases at J, with 14 bases between. This CDR3 is 15 amino acids long. Germline V gene lookup returns CDR1 LNHDA and CDR2 SQIVND (reference sequence). The CDR3 nucleotides are TGTGCCAGTAGTGTACGGGACGCAGCCAATCAGCCCCAGCATTTT. It translates to CASSVRDAANQPQHF.

V usage is TRBV4-3 and J usage is TRBJ2-7, with D possibly being TRBD2 (5 bases). This CDR3 has 16 amino acids. Germline V gene data show CDR1 as LGHNA and CDR2 as YSLEER. V dropped 0 bases and J dropped 5 bases, with 17 bases sitting between them. CDR3 in amino acids: CASSQDLTRGGDEQYF. In DNA form, the CDR3 reads TGCGCCAGCAGCCAAGATCTTACCCGGGGTGGGGACGAGCAGTACTTC.

The chain carries TRBV7-7 and TRBJ2-1; D is ambiguous. Trimming pared 5 bases from V and 0 bases from J, leaving 17 bases between. This CDR3 is built from 17 residues. Germline CDR1 and CDR2: SSHAT and FNYEAQ (reference sequence). Here the CDR3 DNA reads TGTGCCAGCAGCCCACTCGACACCCCTTACTCCTACAATGAGCAGTTCTTC. It codes for CASSPLDTPYSYNEQFF.

The chain carries TRBV27 and TRBJ1-4; D unclear. V lost 4 bases and J lost 3, with 6 bases in between. Looked up from germline, CDR1 is MNHEY and CDR2 is SMNVEV (reference sequence). CDR3 size: 13 residues. The CDR3 nucleotides read TGTGCCAGCAGTTCTTTGGCTAATGAAAAACTGTTTTTT. It codes for CASSSLANEKLFF. The full variable domain, in which reference TRBV27 and TRBJ1-4 provide the parts outside the CDR3, is EAQVTQNPRYLITVTGKKLTVTCSQNMNHEYMSWYRQDPGLGLRQIYYSMNVEVTDKGDVPEGYKVSRKEKRNFPLILESPSPNQTSLYFCASSSLANEKLFFGSGTQLSVL.

A few counts support this clone. CDR3 residues: CASNNRGANYGYTF. The CDR3 region has the DNA TGTGCCAGCAATAACAGGGGAGCTAACTATGGCTACACCTTC. The rearrangement links TRBV2 to TRBJ1-2, with 7 nucleotides matching TRBD1. The V gene's germline CDR1 is SNHLY and CDR2 FYNNEI. This CDR3 spans 14 amino acids. Unmatched junction bases numbered 5, after V lost 7 bases and J lost 0 bases.